The entry below describes one TCR beta chain. The antigen remains undetermined. This specimen comes from a study of cytomegalovirus exposure and HLA in healthy donors. General study findings and limits: Later analysis found that TCR beta chains associated with HLA were more clonally expanded than other, equally common chains.

Researchers ran the PCR with 60 Vbeta and 13 Jbeta primers. Sequencing was performed with immunoSEQ multiplex PCR; in TCRdb, only in-frame clones are kept and a portion is missing. The sample contains almost 200,000 clones, roughly 83% of which appear only once. Trimming cost V 2 bases and J 6 bases, with 13 bases left between them. The CDR3 runs to 15 residues. The germline gives CDR1 MNHEY, CDR2 SVGAGI. The gene calls are TRBV6-5 and TRBJ2-2, with D possibly TRBD2 on 6 matching bases. The sequenced sample was PBMCs. This TCR came from a male donor in good health and CMV-seropositive. The CDR3 sequence: CASSYPGSKSGELFF. Written as DNA, the CDR3 is TGTGCCAGCAGTTACCCCGGGAGTAAGTCCGGGGAGCTGTTTTTT.